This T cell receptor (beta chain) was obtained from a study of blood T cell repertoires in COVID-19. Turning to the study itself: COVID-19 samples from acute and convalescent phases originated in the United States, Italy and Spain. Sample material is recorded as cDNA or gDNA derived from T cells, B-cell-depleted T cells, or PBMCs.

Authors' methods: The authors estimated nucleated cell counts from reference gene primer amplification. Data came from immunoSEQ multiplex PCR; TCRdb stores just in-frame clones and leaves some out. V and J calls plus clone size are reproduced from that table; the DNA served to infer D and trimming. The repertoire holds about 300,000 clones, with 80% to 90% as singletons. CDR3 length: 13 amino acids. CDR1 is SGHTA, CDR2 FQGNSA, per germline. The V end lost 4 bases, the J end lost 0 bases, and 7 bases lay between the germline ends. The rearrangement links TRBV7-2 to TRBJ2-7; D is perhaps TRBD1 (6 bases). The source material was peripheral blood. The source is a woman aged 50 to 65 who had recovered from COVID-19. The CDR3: CASSSGHSYEQYF. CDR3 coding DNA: TGTGCCAGCAGCTCGGGACACTCCTACGAGCAGTACTTC.